Sequencing of this T cell receptor (beta chain) was carried out in a study of T cells in Graves' hyperthyroidism and ophthalmopathy. Diagnosing involved the use of clinical symptoms, serum thyroxine and TRAb, thyroid ultrasound and orbital computed tomography. From RNA transcripts, TCR beta CDR3 regions were amplified. HTBI primers drove first-round RT-PCR of the TCR CDR3. MiXCR, run by TCRdb on the multiplex PCR reads, gives a single entry per CDR3 protein. The repertoire includes fewer than 250,000 distinct CDR3 sequences, over 15% of them detected once, and under 65% sits in the top ten. This clonotype was seen at least ten times. CDR3 length: 17 residues. Germline V lookup: CDR1 GTSNPN, CDR2 SVGIG (reference sequence). Trimming took 2 bases from V and 0 from J, leaving 17 bases between them.

J is TRBJ1-5 and V is TRBV30; the D gene is possibly TRBD1 (5 bases). The receptor's source is a man aged 50 to 59 with Graves' hyperthyroidism. The sequencing sample was made of blood. CDR3 amino acids: CAWSWGTKDSSNQPQHF. DNA of the CDR3: TGTGCCTGGAGTTGGGGGACGAAAGACTCTAGCAATCAGCCCCAGCATTTT.